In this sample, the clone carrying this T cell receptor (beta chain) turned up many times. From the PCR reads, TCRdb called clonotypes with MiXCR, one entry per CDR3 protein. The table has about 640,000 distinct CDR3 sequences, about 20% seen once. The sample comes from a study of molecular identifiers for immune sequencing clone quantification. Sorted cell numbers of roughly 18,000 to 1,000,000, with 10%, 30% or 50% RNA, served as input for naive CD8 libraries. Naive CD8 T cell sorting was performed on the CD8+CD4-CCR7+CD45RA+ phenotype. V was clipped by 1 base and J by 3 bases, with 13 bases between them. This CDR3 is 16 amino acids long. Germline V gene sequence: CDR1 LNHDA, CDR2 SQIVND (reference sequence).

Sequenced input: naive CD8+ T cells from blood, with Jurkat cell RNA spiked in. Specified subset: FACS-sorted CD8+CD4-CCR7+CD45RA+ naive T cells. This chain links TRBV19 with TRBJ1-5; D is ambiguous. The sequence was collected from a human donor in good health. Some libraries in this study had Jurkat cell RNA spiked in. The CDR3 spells CASSIADSRFNQPQHF. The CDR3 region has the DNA TGTGCCAGTAGTATAGCCGATTCCAGGTTCAATCAGCCCCAGCATTTT.